The rows below give T cell receptor beta chains drawn from one sample of a study of blood T cell repertoires in COVID-19. The repertoire was sequenced with immunoSEQ multiplex PCR; TCRdb's copy has only in-frame clones and lacks some. The sample records 120,000 or so clones, around four fifths being singletons. Sequencing was carried out using peripheral blood. These receptors were taken from a man older than 75 with active or convalescent COVID-19. Both conserved end residues are part of each CDR3. Fields, in order: CDR3 DNA, CDR3 protein, J gene, V gene, clone size, D gene. The D gene is left open where the match is weak. A row's size may be missing; if present it is once, few, many or a size class.

DNA: TGTGCCAGCAGCCAAGCCACGCGGGGGCTGGGGTATAATTCACCCCTCCACTTT; CDR3: CASSQATRGLGYNSPLHF; J: TRBJ1-6; V: TRBV14; size: .; D: .
DNA: TGCGCCAGCAGCTTGGTTGCGGGGGGGCCCAATGAGCAGTTCTTC; CDR3: CASSLVAGGPNEQFF; J: TRBJ2-1; V: TRBV5-1; size: .; D: TRBD2
DNA: TGTGCCAGCAGGGCGACAGGGAGTGCAGATACGCAGTATTTT; CDR3: CASRATGSADTQYF; J: TRBJ2-3; V: TRBV2; size: .; D: TRBD1
DNA: TGCGCCAGCAGCTTGGGGGAGCGGACTAGCACAGATACGCAGTATTTT; CDR3: CASSLGERTSTDTQYF; J: TRBJ2-3; V: TRBV5-1; size: .; D: .
DNA: TGTGCCGCCCGGTTCACCGGCTATGGCTACACCTTC; CDR3: CAARFTGYGYTF; J: TRBJ1-2; V: TRBV6-5; size: .; D: .
DNA: TGTGCCAGCCGGCGGGGGCCAGACACTGAAGCTTTCTTT; CDR3: CASRRGPDTEAFF; J: TRBJ1-1; V: TRBV7-2; size: once; D: .
DNA: TGCGCCAGCAGCCCAACCCTAGCGGGGGGTAACAATGAGCAGTTCTTC; CDR3: CASSPTLAGGNNEQFF; J: TRBJ2-1; V: TRBV4-1; size: .; D: TRBD2
DNA: TGTGCCAGCACGTCGGGAAATCAGCCCCAGCATTTT; CDR3: CASTSGNQPQHF; J: TRBJ1-5; V: TRBV27; size: .; D: .
DNA: TGTGCCAGCAGCTTGTCCGGTGGCTACACCTTC; CDR3: CASSLSGGYTF; J: TRBJ1-2; V: TRBV5-6; size: .; D: .
DNA: TGTGCCAGCAGCCTGGACAGGGGTAATTCACCCCTCCACTTT; CDR3: CASSLDRGNSPLHF; J: TRBJ1-6; V: TRBV5-4; size: few; D: TRBD1
DNA: TGTGCCAGCAGCCAAGGGACACCCGGGGAGCTGTTTTTT; CDR3: CASSQGTPGELFF; J: TRBJ2-2; V: TRBV14; size: few; D: .
DNA: TGTGCCATTTTGGACAGGGCGTACGAGCAGTACTTC; CDR3: CAILDRAYEQYF; J: TRBJ2-7; V: TRBV2; size: .; D: TRBD1
DNA: TGTGCCAGTAACCCAGGGGAGGGGCCCTATGGCTACACCTTC; CDR3: CASNPGEGPYGYTF; J: TRBJ1-2; V: TRBV19; size: .; D: .
DNA: TGTGCCAGCAGTTTCGGGGATTCACCCCTCCACTTT; CDR3: CASSFGDSPLHF; J: TRBJ1-6; V: TRBV12-3/TRBV12-4; size: .; D: .
DNA: TGTGCCAGCAGTTACTCGGAGAGCAATCAGCCCCAGCATTTT; CDR3: CASSYSESNQPQHF; J: TRBJ1-5; V: TRBV6-6; size: .; D: .
DNA: TGTGCCCACAGCAGGACTAGCGGGGGGCAGACCCAGTACTTC; CDR3: CAHSRTSGGQTQYF; J: TRBJ2-5; V: TRBV10-3; size: .; D: TRBD2